The 22 T cell receptor beta chains reported below all come from one sample, sequenced in a study of T cell responses to AZD1222 COVID-19 vaccine. Libraries were prepared by immunoSEQ multiplex PCR; TCRdb keeps only in-frame clonotypes and omits some of them. The sample carries roughly 130,000 clones, roughly 89% recorded once. The sample was peripheral blood, taken 28 days after the second AZD1222 dose. The receptors originated from an adult who received the AZD1222 COVID-19 vaccine.

V is TRBV12-3 or TRBV12-4 and J is TRBJ1-1; possibly TRBD1 for D (5 bases). Trimming shortened V by 5 bases and J by 10 bases, and 14 bases separated the two germline ends. The CDR3 has 12 residues. In nucleotides, the CDR3 is TGTGCCAGCAGTCGGGACCTATCCCTAGCTTTCTTT. It encodes CASSRDLSLAFF.

The V gene is TRBV7-9, the J gene TRBJ2-1, with TRBD2 identical over 10 bases. Germline CDR1 and CDR2: SEHNR and FQNEAQ (reference sequence). The V gene end was trimmed by 0 bases and the J gene end by 7 bases; junction bases not matched to a gene: 9. The CDR3 sequence is 17 residues long. As DNA, the CDR3 is TGTGCCAGCAGCTTAGCGCTGGCTAGCGGGAGTGGAAATGAGCAGTTCTTC. It encodes CASSLALASGSGNEQFF.

V is TRBV5-3 and J is TRBJ1-5; TRBD1 might be the D (6 bases). TRBV5-3 is reported as an ORF; its role is uncertain. The V end was cut by 1 base, the J end by 3 bases, with 20 bases between. The CDR3 sequence is 18 residues long. DNA for the CDR3: TGTGCCAGAAGCTTGAAGGGGGATGAGAGGGGCGACAATCAGCCCCAGCATTTT. This encodes CARSLKGDERGDNQPQHF.

The CDR3 here is CASSPPGQGVNSPLHF. CDR3 coding DNA: TGTGCCAGTAGCCCCCCCGGACAGGGGGTCAATTCACCCCTCCACTTT. The V and J genes are TRBV19 and TRBJ1-6, with 10 bases aligning to TRBD1. CDR1 LNHDA and CDR2 SQIVND come from the germline V gene (reference sequence). This CDR3 is 16 amino acids long. V lost 6 bases, J lost 7 bases, and 9 bases stayed unmatched.

V is TRBV5-1 and J is TRBJ2-3; TRBD1 matches at 8 bases. This CDR3 spans 15 amino acids. CDR1 is SGHRS, CDR2 YFSETQ, per germline. V shed 4 bases and J 2 bases; nucleotides not matched to a gene: 6. The CDR3, as DNA: TGCGCCAGCAGCAGGGGACAGGTCAACACAGATACGCAGTATTTT. Translated, it gives CASSRGQVNTDTQYF.

This clone was seen just once. The V and J genes are TRBV6-1 and TRBJ1-2; no definite D call. V dropped 2 bases and J dropped 4 bases, with 11 bases sitting between them. The CDR3 is 14 residues long. Germline V gene lookup returns CDR1 MNHNS and CDR2 SASEGT. CDR3 loop: CASSEFGRSYGYTF. The DNA of the CDR3 is TGTGCCAGCAGTGAATTTGGCAGGTCCTATGGCTACACCTTC.

The chain carries TRBV12-3 or TRBV12-4 and TRBJ2-3, with D uncertain. The CDR3 length is 12 residues. V shed 4 bases and J shed 3 bases, with 5 bases lying between them. The CDR3: CASSSQTDTQYF. The CDR3, as DNA: TGTGCCAGCAGTTCTCAGACAGATACGCAGTATTTT.

The chain has TRBV15 and TRBJ1-2; 7 bases line up with TRBD1. The CDR3 consists of 14 residues. The germline CDR1 and CDR2 sequences are LNHNV and YYDKDF (reference sequence). Unmatched junction bases numbered 6, after V lost 0 bases and J lost 8 bases. CDR3: CATSRDRGLGGYTF. CDR3 DNA: TGTGCCACCAGCAGAGATAGGGGGCTGGGCGGCTACACCTTC. The whole variable domain, remainder taken from reference TRBV15 and TRBJ1-2, is DAMVIQNPRYQVTQFGKPVTLSCSQTLNHNVMYWYQQKSSQAPKLLFHYYDKDFNNEADTPDNFQSRRPNTSFCFLDIRSPGLGDTAMYLCATSRDRGLGGYTFGSGTRLTVV.

The chain employs TRBV28 and TRBJ1-2, with 9 positions matching TRBD1. V was pared by 7 bases and J by 6 bases, with 9 bases of the junction left unmatched. Germline lookup yields CDR1 MDHEN and CDR2 SYDVKM. The CDR3 covers 14 residues. The CDR3 loop reads CASNPGQGINGYTF. DNA of the CDR3: TGTGCCAGCAACCCGGGACAGGGTATCAATGGCTACACCTTC.

Regarding this clone: A junction boundary mismatches the germline segment, possibly from a read error. The chain links TRBV2 to TRBJ1-1, with D tentatively TRBD1 (5 bases). The CDR3 consists of 14 residues. Germline assignment: CDR1 SNHLY and CDR2 FYNNEI. CDR3 bases: TGTGCCAGCAGTGAATCGTTGACAGTTCGAGAAGCCTTCTTT. Its protein product is CASSESLTVREAFF.

This rearrangement joins TRBV28 to TRBJ1-2; D call uncertain. The CDR3 runs to 11 residues. CDR1 is MDHEN, CDR2 SYDVKM, per germline. V was pared by 7 bases and J by 1 base, with 4 bases between. Here the CDR3 reads CASTSNYGYTF. The CDR3 DNA sequence: TGTGCCAGCACCAGTAACTATGGCTACACCTTC.

This chain connects TRBV6-5 to TRBJ1-1, with TRBD1 matching 7 bases. V trimming: 7 bases; J trimming: 0 bases; junction bases outside the gene matches: 5. The V gene's germline CDR1 is MNHEY and CDR2 SVGAGI. The CDR3 runs to 14 residues. The CDR3 nucleotides are TGTGCCAGCACCACGACAGGGCTGAACACTGAAGCTTTCTTT. Protein sequence: CASTTTGLNTEAFF.

This chain joins TRBV27 and TRBJ2-1; D possibly matches TRBD1 or TRBD2 (5 bases each). CDR3 size: 14 residues. The V gene lost 5 bases and the J gene lost 4 bases, with 12 bases spanning the gap. Germline loops: CDR1 MNHEY, CDR2 SMNVEV (reference sequence). Here the CDR3 reads CASSPSGPYNEQFF. DNA for the CDR3: TGTGCCAGCAGTCCTTCGGGACCGTACAATGAGCAGTTCTTC.

The chain uses TRBV29-1 and TRBJ2-1; a possible D gene is TRBD2 (6 bases). V was clipped by 5 bases and J by 7 bases, with 18 bases between them. CDR1 is SQVTM and CDR2 is ANQGSEA in the germline V gene. The CDR3 has 14 amino acids. This CDR3 reads CSVTDYTPGNEQFF. CDR3 bases: TGCAGCGTTACGGACTATACGCCGGGGAATGAGCAGTTCTTC.

This clone was seen only a few times. CDR3 sequence reads: CASSTSGQIPYGYTF. DNA of the CDR3: TGTGCCAGCAGCACTTCCGGACAGATCCCCTATGGCTACACCTTC. The rearrangement joins TRBV21-1 to TRBJ1-2; the table's D gene call, TRBD1, was not cross checked with the DNA. TRBV21-1 is a recognized pseudogene. The CDR3 is made up of 15 amino acids.

V gene TRBV6-2 or TRBV6-3 combines with J gene TRBJ2-3, with 8 bases lining up with TRBD2. The CDR3 runs to 16 residues. CDR1 is MNHEY and CDR2 is SVGEGT in the germline V gene. Trimming cost V 4 bases and J 2 bases; bases outside gene matches: 8. The CDR3 here is CASSSSSGLVTDTQYF. CDR3 DNA sequence: TGTGCCAGCAGTTCATCTAGCGGGCTCGTCACAGATACGCAGTATTTT.

The gene calls are TRBV4-3 and TRBJ1-2; tentatively, D is TRBD1 (5 bases). V dropped 4 bases and J dropped 7 bases, with 16 bases sitting between them. Germline V CDR1 and CDR2: LGHNA, YSLEER. The CDR3 has 14 amino acids. DNA for the CDR3: TGCGCCAGCAGCCCCCGGGGCGGGACCCTTGGCTACACCTTC. Encoded protein: CASSPRGGTLGYTF.

DNA of the CDR3: TGCAGTGCTAGAGATGACTACTGGCAGTACTTC. This sequence encodes CSARDDYWQYF. The chain is built from TRBV20-1 and TRBJ2-7, with D possibly being TRBD2 (5 bases). Germline CDR1 DFQATT, CDR2 SNEGSKA (reference sequence). CDR3 length: 11 amino acids. The V and J ends lost 0 bases and 9 bases respectively, with 9 bases between them.

This chain uses TRBV16 with TRBJ1-6; 8 bases map to TRBD1. The trim removed 0 bases at V and 6 bases at J, leaving 4 bases unmatched. Looked up from germline, CDR1 is KGHSY and CDR2 is FQNENV. The CDR3 extends over 16 amino acids. The CDR3 loop reads CASSQSPRGRNSPLHF. CDR3 sequence (DNA): TGTGCCAGCAGCCAATCCCCCAGGGGGCGTAATTCACCCCTCCACTTT.

The V call is TRBV18, the J call TRBJ2-2, with 7 bases lining up with TRBD2. The CDR3 spans 12 residues. Per the germline V gene, CDR1 is KGHSH and CDR2 is LQKENI. V was pared by 6 bases and J by 6 bases, with 1 base of the junction left unmatched. CDR3 nucleotide sequence: TGTGCCAGCTCCGCGGGGGCCGGGGAGCTGTTTTTT. Its protein product is CASSAGAGELFF.

V is TRBV19 and J is TRBJ1-5; TRBD1 is a possible D gene (5 bases). The CDR3 covers 15 residues. Per germline, CDR1 LNHDA and CDR2 SQIVND (reference sequence). V gave up 7 bases and J gave up 10 bases, with 23 bases separating them. The CDR3 sequence is CASTLEQGRSAPQHF. CDR3 sequence (DNA): TGTGCCAGTACTTTGGAGCAGGGTAGATCAGCACCCCAGCATTTT.

This clone is a singleton in its sample. The rearrangement uses TRBV19 and TRBJ1-2, with a possible D match to TRBD1 (6 bases). Per the germline V gene, CDR1 is LNHDA and CDR2 is SQIVND (reference sequence). There are 16 residues in the CDR3. V was cut by 4 bases and J by 2 bases, with 17 bases left in between. CDR3 nucleotide sequence: TGTGCCAGTAGTAGAATCCGTGGGGGGCAAAACTATGGCTACACCTTC. It is translated as CASSRIRGGQNYGYTF.